The clone carrying this TCR beta chain was picked up many times. The antigen is unknown. The sample belongs to a study of regulatory T cells in long-lasting Graves disease. The length of the CDR3 is 12 residues. CDR1 SGDLS and CDR2 YYNGEE come from the germline V gene. V was shortened by 3 bases and J by 5 bases, with 8 bases between the two germline ends. Investigators prepared the TCR beta libraries by applying iRepertoire HTBI primers and Arm-PCR of CDR3 regions. The authors' processing: Across all samples, under 65 TRBV segments and 15 or so TRBJ segments were identified. TCRdb itself ran the multiplex PCR reads through MiXCR, one entry per CDR3 protein. TCRdb's processing, not the authors', yielded these V and J calls. The sample yields 350,000 to 550,000 distinct CDR3 sequences, under 15% seen once. Time point in this sample: newly diagnosed GD, antithyroid drugs for less than 3 months. Researchers made the TCR library from RNA that was extracted from PBMCs.

Overall study findings and caveats: When disease was persistent, TRBV28, TRBJ1-2 and TRBJ2-5 were the favored segments. Newly diagnosed patients shared 850 to 1,000 public clonotypes; persistent patients shared a few thousand.

The data were also submitted as part of a second study, on T cells in Graves' hyperthyroidism and ophthalmopathy. That work contributes: Ophthalmopathy cases were set apart from stable hyperthyroidism by a 13 V-J model.

The sequencing used peripheral blood mononuclear cells (PBMCs), collected at new diagnosis, from a patient treated with antithyroid drugs. This chain connects TRBV9 to TRBJ2-5; D unclear. This sequence originates from a woman between 25 and 40 years old with Graves disease. DNA for the CDR3: TGTGCCAGCAGCGGGAGTTCTGAGACCCAGTACTTC. Residues: CASSGSSETQYF.